The clone carrying this TCR beta chain was counted many times. Its antigen is not known. The read gets to within 3 residues of the CDR3 end, and the germline J gene fills in the rest. The assay was immunoSEQ multiplex PCR, and TCRdb's table has in-frame clones only and misses some. The data show some 52,000 clones, with none appearing a single time. This CDR3 has 15 amino acids. From germline, CDR1 is DFQATT and CDR2 SNEGSKA (reference sequence). Trimming cost V 5 bases and J 0 bases; bases outside gene matches: 10. This record comes from a study of T cell clonality in common variable immunodeficiency. Study-wide results and limits: TCRbeta clonality was increased in CVID versus healthy controls. Reportedly, TCR beta sequences from common variable immunodeficiency showed fewer deletions and N-nucleotide insertions.

The chain joins TRBV20-1 to TRBJ2-7; 7 bases align to TRBD2. The clonotype originates from a person aged 18-69 years in good health. The specimen was peripheral blood mononuclear cells. The chain's CDR3 is CSAVRGTKSSYEQYF. CDR3 DNA, as far as it was read: TGCAGTGCTGTGCGCGGGACTAAAAGCTCCTACGAG.